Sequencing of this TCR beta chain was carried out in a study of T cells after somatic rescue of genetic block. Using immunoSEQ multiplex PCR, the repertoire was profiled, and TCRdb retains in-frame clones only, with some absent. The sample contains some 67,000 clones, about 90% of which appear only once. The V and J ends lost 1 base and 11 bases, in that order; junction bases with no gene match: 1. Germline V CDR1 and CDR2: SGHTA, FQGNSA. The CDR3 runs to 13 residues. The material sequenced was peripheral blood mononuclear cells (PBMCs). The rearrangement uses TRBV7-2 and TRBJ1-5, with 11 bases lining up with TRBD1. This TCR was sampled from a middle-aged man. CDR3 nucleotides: TGTGCCAGCAGCTTAGGGGGACAGGGGGCCCAGCATTTT. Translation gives CASSLGGQGAQHF.